This T cell receptor (beta chain) was obtained from a study of identical twins. Each donor was a healthy Caucasian. There are a few counts of this clonotype. Its antigen is unidentified. Trimming cost V 11 bases and J 6 bases; bases outside gene matches: 10. Germline V gene data show CDR1 as MNHEY and CDR2 as SMNVEV (reference sequence). The CDR3 contains 13 residues. Study-wide findings and caveats: Twin pairs' shared out-of-frame alpha sequences were enriched in low generation probability. Beta clonotypes that were abundant in cord blood contained fewer insertions, a pattern absent from memory repertoires.

TCRdb analysed the 5' RACE reads with MiXCR anew, one entry per CDR3 protein. The table has some 300,000 distinct CDR3 sequences, roughly 12% seen once; the top ten hold around 7.2%. This sample was also put to use in a study of yellow fever vaccine responses in identical twins. That source notes: Twins showed a vaccine T cell response that reportedly seemed partly convergent, partly personalized.

This receptor was taken from a woman younger than 35 in good health. The chain joins TRBV27 to TRBJ1-5; TRBD1 matches 7 bases. Source material: CD8+ T cells sorted from blood. The chain's CDR3 is CAVGAGGVQPQHF. CDR3 in DNA: TGTGCCGTCGGCGCAGGGGGGGTTCAGCCCCAGCATTTT.